This TCR beta chain was recorded in a study of T cell responses to AZD1222 COVID-19 vaccine. Study-wide findings and caveats: Elevations in Spike-specific TCR breadth and depth followed administration of two AZD1222 doses. Across spike, vaccine-associated CD4 TCRs were found, dominant at 160-218 and 743-854. Possibly, clonal diversity was underestimated; donors were largely white British and included more females.

With respect to this clone: Its antigen is not identified.

The repertoire was sequenced with immunoSEQ multiplex PCR; TCRdb's copy has only in-frame clones and lacks some. The sample has 120,000 or so clones, 87% seen once. The CDR3 consists of 10 residues. V gene TRBV1 combines with J gene TRBJ2-1. TRBV1 is labeled a pseudogene. The source is an adult in good health. The sequencing here drew on peripheral blood, taken on day 0 of AZD1222 vaccination. CDR3 nucleotide sequence: TGCACCATCAGTTACAATGAGCAGTTCTTC. It specifies CTISYNEQFF.